This T cell receptor (beta chain) derives from a study of vaccination and CD4 T cells after COVID-19. Germline assignment: CDR1 SGHNT and CDR2 YYREEE (reference sequence). The CDR3 consists of 16 residues. V lost 3 bases, J lost 1 base, and 7 bases stayed unmatched. The treatment here: approximately 9-day PBMC culture with coronavirus spike peptide pools or control peptides (ViraFEST assay). Sequencing of DNA taken from cultured CD4+ T cells relied on the Oncomine TCR Beta short-read assay. TCRdb recomputed calls from the PCR reads with MiXCR, one row per CDR3 protein. This sample has 9,500 to 15,000 distinct CDR3 sequences, with roughly 60% found just once. Study-wide results and limits: A relatively small number of convalescent patients were studied, and no early post-infection timepoints were included.

About this clonotype itself: The antigen remains undetermined.

V gene TRBV5-4 combines with J gene TRBJ2-1; 7 bases are shared with TRBD2. The TCR sequence derives from a human donor who had recovered from COVID-19. Sequenced input: CD4+ T cells from blood, cultured in vitro. CDR3 DNA: TGTGCCAGCAGCTGGAGCGGGAAGGGGTCCTACAATGAGCAGTTCTTC. It specifies CASSWSGKGSYNEQFF.